Here is one TCR beta chain with its context. No antigen is known for it. Base qualities were left out, and no much larger clone turns up one base away. Using the deep immunoSEQ assay, TCR CDR3 regions were amplified from genomic DNA by multiplex PCR. Genomic DNA extracted from each cell subset was distributed evenly over all wells of several immunoSEQ 96-well plates, and each plate served as one replicate. For sorted subsets, 200 to 250 ng of genomic DNA, equivalent to 25,000 to 35,000 T cell genomes, went into each replicate PCR. The purified libraries were quantified using a Qubit 3.0 fluorometer, sized with a Bioanalyzer 2100, and then quantified again using the KAPA Library Quantification kit. Every immunoSEQ 96-well plate was sequenced on a dedicated single-read 150-cycle Illumina NextSeq 550 flow cell. Processing in the source paper ran as follows. Because the immunoSEQ output held only junctional sequences and lacked quality scores, the filtering could not match the filtering applied to full-length reads. Sequences were annotated with PyIR, a Python wrapper for IgBLAST v1.9, and V/J genes and CDR3 were assigned using IMGT germline references. Reads with weak V/J assignments (E-value above 1e-6), missing CDR3, stop codons, out-of-frame junctions, or ambiguous translated residues were removed. V3J clonotypes were defined by identical inferred V gene, J gene, and CDR3 amino acid sequence. To compute the percentage overlap between repertoires, the number of shared unique clonotypes was divided by the size of the smaller repertoire. Repertoire richness was assessed with RTK rarefaction, the Chao1 estimator, and Recon v2.1 estimates of unobserved clonotypes. OLGA was used to compute generation probabilities for all TCRbeta clonotypes that the gDNA method yielded from four donors. Entries here come from immuneACCESS through TCRdb and include only in-frame sequences with V and J called. Some clones fail to appear in such tables; in the studies checked, an unresolved V gene covers under half of the shortfall, and the cause of the remainder is unknown. That table furnishes V, J and clone size, whereas the DNA furnished D and trimming. This sample is represented by 850,000 to 1,200,000 clones; 65% to 80% of them were singletons. Of the sample, approximately 1.3% is held by the ten largest clones.

This sample stems from a study of shared clonotypes between healthy human individuals (dated by TCRdb to 2020 to 2022). Background for the entire study: A few men and two women, aged 18 to 49 years, made up the cohort. For each donor, three plates each were used for CD4 naive and CD4 memory, two plates were used for CD8 naive, and one plate was used for CD8 memory. The study deeply sequenced blood TCR repertoires of five healthy adults to estimate repertoire size and the extent of clonotype sharing between individuals. Leukapheresis yielded between about 0.94 and 9.5 billion PBMCs per donor. To increase sequencing depth and limit assay-specific biases, different laboratories used diverse techniques to prepare libraries and sequence TCR repertoires.

Healthy HIV-negative adults with no recently reported acute infections or vaccinations were included as donors. Every donor was a Caucasian adult residing in Nashville, Tennessee, USA. CD4+ T cells were enriched through magnetic negative selection, after which naive cells were positively selected on CD45RA and the remaining negative fraction served as the memory subset. Blood was collected by leukapheresis, and PBMCs were isolated by Ficoll-Histopaque density gradient centrifugation and then cryopreserved in liquid nitrogen vapor phase. Analytical flow cytometry was used to check the purity and quantity of each magnetically sorted T cell population. From each sorted fraction, genomic DNA was isolated and quantified by UV absorbance on a Nanodrop 2000c. Cut back by 3 bases and 3 bases, the V and J ends lie 8 bases apart. The CDR3 starts with the cysteine, ends with the phenylalanine, and has 13 residues. Only the CDR3 region is kept as DNA, spanning 39 bases read in frame from base 1. Reading the germline V gene (reference sequence) gives CDR1 WNHNN and CDR2 SYGVQD.

Here is what the overall study found, with its caveats: Based on pairwise subsampling, the degree of clonotype sharing among donors was expected to be affected by sequencing depth. When a few donors were compared, the shared fraction of clonotypes was roughly 4.8% for naive CD4, 3.5% to 4% for naive CD8, 2.3% for memory CD4, and 0.35% to 0.4% for memory CD8. Because the study included only a small number of donors, the genetic and exposure-history diversity represented was limited. Naive subsets generally had larger estimated clonotype richness than memory subsets. Only blood was sampled, and tissue TCR repertoires likely differ from those in blood. Compared with non-shared clonotypes, the clonotypes found in all four sorted-subset donors had higher generation probabilities. Even with the large sequencing depth, rarefaction of the sorted-subset datasets indicated that sequencing was incomplete.

The sequence derives from a young man in good health. The receptor chain draws on TRBV10-1 and TRBJ1-1; no D gene can be assigned with confidence. What was sequenced was memory CD4+ T cells sorted from blood. What this sample's cell subset or site label stands for: CD45RA-negative fraction. The encoded CDR3 is CASSDQMDTEAFF. Here is the DNA: TGCGCCAGCAGTGACCAAATGGACACTGAAGCTTTCTTT.